There are a few counts of the clone carrying this T cell receptor (beta chain). V lost 8 bases and J lost 4, with 5 bases in between. The CDR3 is 10 residues long. This sample is drawn from a study of response to subunit inactivated influenza vaccine. TCRdb reprocessed the RT-PCR reads via MiXCR and lists one record per CDR3 protein. The table lists under 950,000 distinct CDR3 sequences, around 21% of them singletons. The chain employs TRBV12-3 or TRBV12-4 and TRBJ1-2; D uncertain. The starting material was PBMCs from blood, obtained 5 days after vaccination. The sequence derives from a man in his fifties who received an inactivated influenza vaccine. The CDR3 here is CASGIYGYTF. The CDR3 nucleotides are TGTGCCAGCGGCATCTATGGCTACACCTTC.